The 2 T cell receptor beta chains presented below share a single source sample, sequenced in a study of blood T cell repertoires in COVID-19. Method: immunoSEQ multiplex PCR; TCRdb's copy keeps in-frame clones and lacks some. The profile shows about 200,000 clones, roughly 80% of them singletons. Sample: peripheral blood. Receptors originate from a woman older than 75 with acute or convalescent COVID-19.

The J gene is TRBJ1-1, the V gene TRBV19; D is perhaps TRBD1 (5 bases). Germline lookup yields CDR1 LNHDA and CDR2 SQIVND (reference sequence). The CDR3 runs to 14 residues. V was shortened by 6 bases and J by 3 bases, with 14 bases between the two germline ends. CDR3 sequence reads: CASRNPRGDTEAFF. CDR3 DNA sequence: TGTGCCAGTAGAAACCCGCGGGGGGACACTGAAGCTTTCTTT.

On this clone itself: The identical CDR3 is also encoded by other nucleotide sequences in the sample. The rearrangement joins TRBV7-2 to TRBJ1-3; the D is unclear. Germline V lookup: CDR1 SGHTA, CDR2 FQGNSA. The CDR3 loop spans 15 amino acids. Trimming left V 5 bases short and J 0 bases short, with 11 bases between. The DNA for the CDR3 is TGTGCCAGCAGCCCCAGACGGAGCTCTGGAAACACCATATATTTT. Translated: CASSPRRSSGNTIYF.